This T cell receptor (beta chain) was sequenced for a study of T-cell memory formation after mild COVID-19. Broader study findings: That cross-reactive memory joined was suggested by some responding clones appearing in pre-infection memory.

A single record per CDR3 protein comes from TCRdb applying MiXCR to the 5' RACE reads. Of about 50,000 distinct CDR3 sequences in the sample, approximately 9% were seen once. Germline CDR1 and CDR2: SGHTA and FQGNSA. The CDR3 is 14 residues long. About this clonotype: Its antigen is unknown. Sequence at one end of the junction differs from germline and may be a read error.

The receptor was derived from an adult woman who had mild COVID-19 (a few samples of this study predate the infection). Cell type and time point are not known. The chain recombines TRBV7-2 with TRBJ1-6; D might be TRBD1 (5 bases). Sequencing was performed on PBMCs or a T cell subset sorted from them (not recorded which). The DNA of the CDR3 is TGTGCCGGCAGCTTAGACAGTATCGATTCACCCCTCCACTTT. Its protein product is CAGSLDSIDSPLHF.